Following are 5 T cell receptor beta chains from one sample sequenced in a study of long-term antiretroviral therapy in people with HIV. It was version v3.0 of the immunoSEQ assay that was run at survey level. Only in-frame clones appear in the TCRdb table, and some are missing; sequencing was by immunoSEQ multiplex PCR. The sample lists over 35,000 clones; roughly 76% were seen once. The sequenced sample was unsorted PBMCs, obtained 1.5 years after starting antiretroviral therapy. The receptor set was obtained from a man aged 18 to 29 with HIV.

The genes are TRBV6-5 and TRBJ1-5; no clear D gene. CDR3 size: 14 residues. The germline CDR1 and CDR2 sequences are MNHEY and SVGAGI. V lost 7 bases to trimming and J lost 0 bases, with 10 bases between them. CDR3 residues: CASKKDRSNQPQHF. The CDR3 coding sequence is TGTGCCAGCAAGAAAGATCGTAGCAATCAGCCCCAGCATTTT.

V is TRBV9 and J is TRBJ2-2, with D possibly called TRBD1 or TRBD2 (6 bases each). CDR3 size: 14 residues. Germline-derived CDR1 and CDR2 are SGDLS and YYNGEE. V lost 5 bases and J 1 base, leaving 9 bases between the germline ends. CDR3 residues: CASREGVNTGELFF. The CDR3 nucleotides are TGTGCCAGCAGGGAGGGGGTGAACACCGGGGAGCTGTTTTTT.

V gene TRBV7-2 combines with J gene TRBJ1-2, with a weak D call TRBD1 (5 bases). The CDR3 extends over 14 amino acids. Trimming cost V 3 bases and J 5 bases, with 13 bases left between them. Looked up from germline, CDR1 is SGHTA and CDR2 is FQGNSA. DNA of the CDR3: TGTGCCAGCAGCTTTAGTGCACAGGATTATGGCTACACCTTC. As protein: CASSFSAQDYGYTF.

V usage is TRBV7-2 and J usage is TRBJ2-5; D ambiguous. The CDR3 sequence is 12 residues long. With 1 base removed from V and 4 bases from J, the gap between germline ends came to 4 bases. Per germline, CDR1 SGHTA and CDR2 FQGNSA. The CDR3 protein is CASSLVGETQYF. The CDR3 DNA reads as TGTGCCAGCAGCTTAGTGGGAGAGACCCAGTACTTC.

The V call is TRBV4-3, the J call TRBJ2-1, with 8 bases lining up with TRBD2. V lost 2 bases to trimming and J lost 8 bases; unmatched junction nucleotides: 8. The CDR3 is 15 residues long. Germline assignment: CDR1 LGHNA and CDR2 YSLEER. In nucleotides, the CDR3 is TGCGCCAGCAGCCAATGGGCTAGCGGGTGGGATGAGCAGTTCTTC. Translated, it gives CASSQWASGWDEQFF.